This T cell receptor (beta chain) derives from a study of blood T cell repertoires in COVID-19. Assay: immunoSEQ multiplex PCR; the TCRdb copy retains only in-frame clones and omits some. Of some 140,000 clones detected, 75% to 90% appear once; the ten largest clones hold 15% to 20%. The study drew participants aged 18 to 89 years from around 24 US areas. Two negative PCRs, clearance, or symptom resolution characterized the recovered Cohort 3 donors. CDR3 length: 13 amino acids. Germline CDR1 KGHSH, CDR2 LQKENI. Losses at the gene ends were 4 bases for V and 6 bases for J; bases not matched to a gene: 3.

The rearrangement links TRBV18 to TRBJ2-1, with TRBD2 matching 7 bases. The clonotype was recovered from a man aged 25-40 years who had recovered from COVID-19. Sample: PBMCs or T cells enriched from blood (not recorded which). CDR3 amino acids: CASSLLATNEQFF. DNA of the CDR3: TGTGCCAGCTCACTACTAGCGACCAATGAGCAGTTCTTC.